This TCR beta chain was documented in a study of early T cells in non-severe SARS-CoV-2 infection. Turning to the study itself: Sequencing of bulk RNA from unsorted whole blood was done, without chain pairing. General study findings and limits: The VDJdb matching leaned toward anti-spike CD8 responses and overlooked private and CD4 specificities.

As regards this clonotype: Its antigen is still unknown.

Individual cDNA molecules were tagged with unique molecular identifiers. Each CDR3 protein gets one entry after TCRdb re-called the 5' RACE reads with MiXCR. This sample has some 30,000 distinct CDR3 sequences; around 5% occur once, and the top ten carry about 6%. CDR3 length: 14 residues. V gave up 5 bases and J gave up 2 bases, with 12 bases separating them. Per germline, CDR1 SEHNR and CDR2 FQNEAQ (reference sequence). This TCR came from an adult who was a healthcare worker with PCR-confirmed SARS-CoV-2 infection or an uninfected control (not recorded which). Material for sequencing was whole blood. This chain links TRBV7-9 with TRBJ2-5; D might be TRBD1 (6 bases). The CDR3: CASSPRTAQETQYF. Written as DNA, the CDR3 is TGTGCCAGCAGCCCAAGGACAGCTCAAGAGACCCAGTACTTC.